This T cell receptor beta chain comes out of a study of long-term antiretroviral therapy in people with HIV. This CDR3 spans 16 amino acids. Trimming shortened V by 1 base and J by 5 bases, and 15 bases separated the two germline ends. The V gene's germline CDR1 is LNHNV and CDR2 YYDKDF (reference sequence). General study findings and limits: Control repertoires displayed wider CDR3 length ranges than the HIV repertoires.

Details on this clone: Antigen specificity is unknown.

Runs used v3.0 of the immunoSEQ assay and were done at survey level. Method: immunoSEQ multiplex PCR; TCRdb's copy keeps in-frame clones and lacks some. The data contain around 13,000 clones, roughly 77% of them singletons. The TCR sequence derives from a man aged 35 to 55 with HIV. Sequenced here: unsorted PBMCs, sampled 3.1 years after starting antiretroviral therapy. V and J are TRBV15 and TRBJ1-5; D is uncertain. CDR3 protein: CATSRGRGGNYQPQHF. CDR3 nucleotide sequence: TGTGCCACCAGCAGAGGCCGCGGAGGGAATTATCAGCCCCAGCATTTT.